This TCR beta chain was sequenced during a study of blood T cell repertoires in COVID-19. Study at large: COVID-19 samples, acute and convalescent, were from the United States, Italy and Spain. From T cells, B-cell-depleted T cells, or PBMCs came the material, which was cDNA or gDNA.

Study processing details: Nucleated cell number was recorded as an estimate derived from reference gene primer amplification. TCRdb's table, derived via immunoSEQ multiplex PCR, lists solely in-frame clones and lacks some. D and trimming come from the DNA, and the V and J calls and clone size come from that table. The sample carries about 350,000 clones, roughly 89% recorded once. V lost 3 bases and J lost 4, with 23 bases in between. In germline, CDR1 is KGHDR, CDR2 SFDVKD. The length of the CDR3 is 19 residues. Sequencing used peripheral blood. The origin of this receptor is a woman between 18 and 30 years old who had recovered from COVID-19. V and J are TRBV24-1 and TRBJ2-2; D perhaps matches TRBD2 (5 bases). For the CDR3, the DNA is TGTGCCACCAGTGATAATTATCCCGGGATTTATGTCGGCACCGGGGAGCTGTTTTTT. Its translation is CATSDNYPGIYVGTGELFF.